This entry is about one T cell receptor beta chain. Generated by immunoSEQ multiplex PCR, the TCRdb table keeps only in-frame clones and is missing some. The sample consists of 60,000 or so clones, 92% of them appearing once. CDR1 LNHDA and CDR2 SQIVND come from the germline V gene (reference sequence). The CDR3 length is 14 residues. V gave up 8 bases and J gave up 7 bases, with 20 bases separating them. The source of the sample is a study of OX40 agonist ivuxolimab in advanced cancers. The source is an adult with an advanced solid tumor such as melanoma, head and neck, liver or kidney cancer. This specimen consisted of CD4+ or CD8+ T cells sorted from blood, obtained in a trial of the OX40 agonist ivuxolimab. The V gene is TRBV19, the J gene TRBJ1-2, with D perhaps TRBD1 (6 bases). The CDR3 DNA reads TGTGCCAGTCGGGATCATTTAGGGGGGCTTGGCTACACCTTC. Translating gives CASRDHLGGLGYTF.